Below, one T cell receptor (beta chain) is given with its context. As yet, its antigen is unknown. Using the 5' RACE reads, TCRdb records one entry per CDR3 protein without DNA. Its table lists more than 300,000 distinct CDR3 sequences. This sample is drawn from a study of monozygotic twins with inflammatory bowel disease. Points from the study as a whole: Patient repertoires may have gained variability from differing immunosuppressive treatments. No repertoire similarity difference was seen between concordant and discordant twins; power was possibly limited. Twins with IBD had fewer clonotypes in common with others than healthy twins, particularly during disease activity.

Sequenced input: blood. The sequence was obtained from a human donor with ulcerative colitis or Crohn's disease, or a healthy co-twin of an affected twin (not recorded which).

This CDR3 is CASSLRWERTSGGRSYEQYF. The V and J genes are TRBV14 and TRBJ2-7; TCRdb gives TRBD2 as the D gene, but with no DNA this cannot be confirmed. The germline V gene encodes CDR1 SGHDN and CDR2 FVKESK. CDR3 length equals 20 residues.